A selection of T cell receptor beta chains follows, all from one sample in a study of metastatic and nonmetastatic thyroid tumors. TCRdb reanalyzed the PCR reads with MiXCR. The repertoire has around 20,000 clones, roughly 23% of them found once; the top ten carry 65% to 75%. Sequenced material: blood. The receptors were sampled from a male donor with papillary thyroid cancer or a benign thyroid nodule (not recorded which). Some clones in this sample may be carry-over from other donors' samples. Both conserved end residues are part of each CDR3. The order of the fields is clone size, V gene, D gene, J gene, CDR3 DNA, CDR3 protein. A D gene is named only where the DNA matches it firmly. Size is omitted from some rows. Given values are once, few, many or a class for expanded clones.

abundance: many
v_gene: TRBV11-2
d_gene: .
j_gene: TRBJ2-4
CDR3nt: TGTGCCAGCAGCTTACATGCTCTAGCCAAAAACATTCAGTACTTC
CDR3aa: CASSLHALAKNIQYF

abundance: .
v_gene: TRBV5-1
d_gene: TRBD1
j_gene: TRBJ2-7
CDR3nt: TGCGCCAGCAGCTTCGGGACAGTTTACGAGCAGTACTTC
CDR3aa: CASSFGTVYEQYF

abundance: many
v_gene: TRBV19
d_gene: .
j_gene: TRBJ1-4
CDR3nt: TGTGCCAGTAGTACCAGGGTGAGGGGCGAAAAACTGTTTTTT
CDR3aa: CASSTRVRGEKLFF

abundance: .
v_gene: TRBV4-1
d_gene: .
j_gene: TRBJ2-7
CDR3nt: TGCGCCAGCAGCCAAGATGTGACTGGGGGCGAGCAGTACTTC
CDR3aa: CASSQDVTGGEQYF

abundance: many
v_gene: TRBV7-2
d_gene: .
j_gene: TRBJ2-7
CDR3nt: TGTGCCAGCAGCTCCAGGGGGGTGATGTACTTC
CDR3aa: CASSSRGVMYF

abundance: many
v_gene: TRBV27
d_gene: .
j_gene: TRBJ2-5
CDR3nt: TGTGCCAGCAGTGCCTGGCAGCAAGAGACCCAGTACTTC
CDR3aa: CASSAWQQETQYF

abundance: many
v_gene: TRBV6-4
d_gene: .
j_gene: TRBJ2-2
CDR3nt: TGTGCCAGCAGTGTGGAGGGCACCGGGGAGCTGTTTTTT
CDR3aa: CASSVEGTGELFF

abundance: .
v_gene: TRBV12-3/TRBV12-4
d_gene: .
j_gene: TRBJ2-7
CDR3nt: TGTGCCAGCAGTTTGCAACAAGAGCAGTACTTC
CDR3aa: CASSLQQEQYF

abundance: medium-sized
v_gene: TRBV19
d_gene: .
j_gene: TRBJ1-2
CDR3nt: TGTGCCAGTAGTATTTACGGGGACTATGGCTACACCTTC
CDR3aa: CASSIYGDYGYTF

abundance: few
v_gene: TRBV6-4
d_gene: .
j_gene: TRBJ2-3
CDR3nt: TGTGTCAGCAGAGCCGGGGCGGGCAGCTCAGATACGCAGTATTTT
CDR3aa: CVSRAGAGSSDTQYF

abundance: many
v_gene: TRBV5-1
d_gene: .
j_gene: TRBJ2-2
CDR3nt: TGCGCCAGCAGCTTGGCTGCTGCGGTTGTATCGAACACCGGGGAGCTGTTTTTT
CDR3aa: CASSLAAAVVSNTGELFF

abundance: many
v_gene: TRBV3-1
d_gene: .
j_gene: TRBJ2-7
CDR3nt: TGTGCCAGCAGCCAAGAAGGAGGAGGGCAGTACTTC
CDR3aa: CASSQEGGGQYF

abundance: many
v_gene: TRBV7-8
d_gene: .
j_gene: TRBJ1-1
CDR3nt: TGTGCCAGCACCCCGGGACCCATGAACACTGAAGCTTTCTTT
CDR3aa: CASTPGPMNTEAFF